Below are 17 T cell receptor beta chains sequenced from a single sample in a study of graft-versus-host responses after intestinal transplantation. Using immunoSEQ multiplex PCR, the repertoire was profiled, and TCRdb retains in-frame clones only, with some absent. The repertoire holds tens of thousands of clones, with 90% as singletons. These receptors' antigens are unknown. Sequencing was performed on unstimulated CD8+ T cells sorted from spleen or lymph node cells, taken before intestinal transplant. The receptors were gathered from a human donor who received an intestinal transplant.

The chain joins TRBV6-6 to TRBJ2-1; tentative D call: TRBD2 (5 bases). CDR3 length equals 12 residues. Trimming removed 6 bases from V and 9 bases from J, with 12 bases in between. Per the germline V gene, CDR1 is MNHNY and CDR2 is SVGAGI (reference sequence). The CDR3 DNA follows: TGTGCCAGCAGATACATAGAGGGTGAGCAGTTCTTC. It yields the protein CASRYIEGEQFF.

In its sample, this clone was seen a few times. The rearrangement links TRBV4-2 to TRBJ1-1, with D unclear. The germline V gene has CDR1 LGHNA and CDR2 YNFKEQ. The CDR3 loop spans 14 amino acids. V was pared by 8 bases and J by 1 base, with 14 bases between. In DNA form, the CDR3 reads TGTGCCAGCCACGACGTAACTAGGAACACTGAAGCTTTCTTT. Translation gives CASHDVTRNTEAFF.

CDR3 coding DNA: TGTGCCAGCAGCCCCACAGGACAGTACACTGAAGCTTTCTTT. It codes for CASSPTGQYTEAFF. J is TRBJ1-1 and V is TRBV7-2, with D perhaps matching TRBD1 (6 bases). V was pared by 5 bases and J by 3 bases, with 13 bases between. This CDR3 spans 14 amino acids. Germline loops: CDR1 SGHTA, CDR2 FQGNSA.

The gene calls are TRBV11-2 and TRBJ2-5; 7 positions agree with TRBD2. V gave up 5 bases and J gave up 7 bases; unmatched junction bases: 10. The CDR3 totals 14 residues. The germline CDR1 and CDR2 sequences are SGHAT and FQNNGV. The DNA of the CDR3 is TGTGCCAGCAGCCCCTTGACTAGCTGGAGGACCCAGTACTTC. Translating gives CASSPLTSWRTQYF.

The V and J genes are TRBV9 and TRBJ2-5; 12 bases fit TRBD2. The CDR3 extends over 19 amino acids. Trimming at V came to 3 bases and at J to 2 bases, leaving 14 bases not matched to a gene. Per germline, CDR1 SGDLS and CDR2 YYNGEE. The CDR3 loop is CASSDRLAGVPEPQETQYF. Here the CDR3 DNA reads TGTGCCAGCAGCGACAGACTAGCGGGGGTCCCGGAGCCACAAGAGACCCAGTACTTC.

This chain connects TRBV6-6 to TRBJ1-1; TRBD1 might be the D (6 bases). V was clipped by 8 bases and J by 3 bases, with 13 bases between them. Germline V gene lookup returns CDR1 MNHNY and CDR2 SVGAGI (reference sequence). This CDR3 comprises 13 residues. The CDR3 is CASGRGGHTEAFF. The CDR3 DNA reads TGTGCCAGCGGGAGGGGGGGCCACACTGAAGCTTTCTTT.

The chain employs TRBV20-1 and TRBJ2-5, with 8 bases matching TRBD2. This CDR3 contains 11 residues. The V segment lost 7 bases and the J segment 6 bases; nucleotides outside the gene matches: 4. The germline gives CDR1 DFQATT, CDR2 SNEGSKA (reference sequence). The DNA of the CDR3 is TGCAGTGGTCGGGGGGGCAAGACCCAGTACTTC. Its translation is CSGRGGKTQYF.

The gene calls are TRBV11-2 and TRBJ1-1; 11 nucleotides agree with TRBD1. The CDR3 is 17 amino acids. V gave up 5 bases and J gave up 0 bases; unmatched junction bases: 8. Germline V gene lookup returns CDR1 SGHAT and CDR2 FQNNGV. CDR3 bases: TGTGCCAGCAGCCTAGGGACAGGGGGTTTCATGAACACTGAAGCTTTCTTT. Translation gives CASSLGTGGFMNTEAFF.

V is TRBV4-1 and J is TRBJ2-7; maybe TRBD2 (5 bases). CDR1 is MGHRA and CDR2 is YSYEKL in the germline V gene. Trimming cost V 4 bases and J 5 bases, with 15 bases left between them. CDR3 length: 14 amino acids. CDR3 region: CASSPETGNDEQYF. The CDR3 DNA reads as TGCGCCAGCAGCCCTGAAACGGGGAACGACGAGCAGTACTTC.

This chain joins TRBV9 and TRBJ1-1, with a possible D match to TRBD1 (6 bases). This CDR3 is 16 amino acids long. CDR1 is SGDLS, CDR2 YYNGEE, per germline. V lost 0 bases and J 4 bases, leaving 16 bases between the germline ends. CDR3 sequence reads: CASSVVEGGLGTEAFF. The CDR3 DNA reads as TGTGCCAGCAGCGTAGTGGAGGGGGGGTTGGGCACTGAAGCTTTCTTT.

The V and J genes are TRBV13 and TRBJ2-7, with TRBD2 identical over 12 bases. The V gene's germline CDR1 is PRHDT and CDR2 FYEKMQ (reference sequence). This CDR3 spans 15 amino acids. The junction had 4 bases not matched to a gene; V was cut back by 3 bases and J by 4 bases. In DNA form, the CDR3 reads TGTGCCAGCAGCTTTGGAACTAGCGGGGGGTACGAGCAGTACTTC. Its protein product is CASSFGTSGGYEQYF.

This clone appeared a single time. The chain combines TRBV29-1 with TRBJ1-3; no clear D gene. Between the trimmed V and J ends, which lost 0 bases and 4 bases, there was a span of 7 bases. The CDR3 length is 13 residues. The germline CDR1 and CDR2 sequences are SQVTM and ANQGSEA. CDR3 loop: CSVEDPRGNTIYF. The CDR3 nucleotides are TGCAGCGTTGAAGACCCGCGGGGAAACACCATATATTTT.

The gene calls are TRBV6-5 and TRBJ2-7; 8 bases are a match to TRBD1. This CDR3 has 13 residues. The germline V gene encodes CDR1 MNHEY and CDR2 SVGAGI. Trimming cost V 5 bases and J 2 bases; bases outside gene matches: 2. The CDR3 sequence is CASSDRGTYEQYF. CDR3 sequence (DNA): TGTGCCAGCAGTGACAGGGGAACCTACGAGCAGTACTTC.

The chain couples TRBV9 to TRBJ2-7; 8 bases agree with TRBD1. With V trimmed by 4 bases and J by 7 bases, 16 bases remained unmatched. Germline lookup yields CDR1 SGDLS and CDR2 YYNGEE. This CDR3 has 16 amino acids. For the CDR3, the DNA is TGTGCCAGCAGCTCCTCCCAGGGGGCGGCGTCGGAGGAGCAGTACTTC. Encoded protein: CASSSSQGAASEEQYF.

The CDR3 reads CASSPTGVAYNEQFF. The DNA of the CDR3 is TGTGCCAGCAGCCCGACAGGGGTAGCCTACAATGAGCAGTTCTTC. V gene TRBV11-2 combines with J gene TRBJ2-1; 8 bases fit TRBD1. Germline values: CDR1 SGHAT, CDR2 FQNNGV. V was clipped by 5 bases and J by 2 bases; unmatched bases: 5. The CDR3 has 15 residues.

V and J are TRBV13 and TRBJ1-6, with D tentatively TRBD1 (5 bases). The CDR3 has 14 residues. The V and J ends lost 4 bases and 7 bases respectively, with 11 bases between them. Germline lookup yields CDR1 PRHDT and CDR2 FYEKMQ (reference sequence). CDR3 coding DNA: TGTGCCAGCAGCTGGGGAGGGGACAATTCACCCCTCCACTTT. Translation: CASSWGGDNSPLHF.

This clone has only one observation. The chain employs TRBV7-6 and TRBJ2-3, with D perhaps TRBD1 (5 bases). Trimming stripped 1 base from V and 2 bases from J, with 10 bases between. The CDR3 sequence is 15 residues long. The germline V gene encodes CDR1 SGHVS and CDR2 FNYEAQ. CDR3 DNA sequence: TGTGCCAGCAGCTTAGGGGGCGGAACCACAGATACGCAGTATTTT. Translation: CASSLGGGTTDTQYF.